A single sample gave rise to the 2 T cell receptor beta chains below, sequenced in a study of identical twins (dated by TCRdb to between 2015 and 2016). Libraries were constructed by 5' RACE. Data came from an Illumina HiSeq 2000. TCRdb cleaned the public reads at Q25 with fastp, built clones with MiXCR and kept in-frame beta chains. Each entry is one CDR3 protein sequence, shown with its most common DNA and genes. A total of 450,000 or so distinct CDR3 sequences appear in this sample, about 14% of them only once. The ten most abundant clones make up over 0.5% of the sample. This sample also belongs to another study, concerning yellow fever vaccine responses in identical twins.

The source material was CD4+ T cells sorted from blood. The origin of the receptors is a woman in her late teens or twenties in good health.

This sequence joins TRBV15 and TRBJ2-3; 15 bases match TRBD2. The CDR3 contains 20 residues. CDR1 is LNHNV and CDR2 is YYDKDF in the germline V gene (reference sequence). V lost 0 bases to trimming and J lost 0 bases; unmatched junction nucleotides: 7. The chain's CDR3 is CATSRDWGTSGRYSTDTQYF. The CDR3 DNA reads TGTGCCACCAGCAGAGATTGGGGGACTAGCGGGAGGTACAGCACAGATACGCAGTATTTT.

This clonotype was detected only a few times. This sequence joins TRBV29-1 and TRBJ2-2; D unclear. The CDR3 length is 12 residues. V gave up 5 bases and J gave up 7 bases, with 11 bases separating them. CDR1 is SQVTM, CDR2 ANQGSEA, per germline. CDR3 protein: CSVRRSGGELFF. CDR3 bases: TGCAGCGTTCGGCGTTCGGGCGGGGAGCTGTTTTTT.